The 12 T cell receptor beta chains below all came from one sample that was sequenced in a study of blood T cell repertoires in COVID-19. Assay used: immunoSEQ multiplex PCR; TCRdb lists only in-frame clones, some missing. In the table there are 100,000 or so clones, approximately 89% of which are singletons. Material: peripheral blood. Source of these receptors: a human donor with active COVID-19. The donor label of this sample is uncertain.

The rearrangement uses TRBV9 and TRBJ1-2, with D perhaps TRBD1 (5 bases). The CDR3 extends over 14 amino acids. With 0 bases removed from V and 5 bases from J, the gap between germline ends came to 11 bases. The V gene's germline CDR1 is SGDLS and CDR2 YYNGEE. CDR3 bases: TGTGCCAGCAGCGTAGGTGCGGGGGAGTATGGCTACACCTTC. This sequence encodes CASSVGAGEYGYTF.

This clone was observed a few times. The chain couples TRBV28 to TRBJ1-2; D remains ambiguous. The CDR3 is 13 amino acids. Trimming removed 5 bases from V and 1 base from J, with 8 bases in between. CDR1 is MDHEN and CDR2 is SYDVKM in the germline V gene. The CDR3 loop reads CASSSGVNYGYTF. In nucleotides, the CDR3 is TGTGCCAGCAGTAGCGGGGTTAACTATGGCTACACCTTC.

The chain has TRBV6-1 and TRBJ1-5, with TRBD1 as a possible D gene (5 bases). The length of the CDR3 is 17 residues. V was pared by 0 bases and J by 6 bases, with 18 bases between. Germline values: CDR1 MNHNS, CDR2 SASEGT. CDR3 region: CASSEAHGGGGSQPQHF. CDR3 coding DNA: TGTGCCAGCAGTGAAGCTCACGGTGGGGGGGGTAGTCAGCCCCAGCATTTT.

The CDR3, as DNA: TGTGCCAGCAGTCGGGACTCAATTGCAACTAATGAAAAACTGTTTTTT. Translation: CASSRDSIATNEKLFF. The chain couples TRBV2 to TRBJ1-4; TRBD1 is a possible D gene (5 bases). This CDR3 region has 16 residues. Trimming cost V 5 bases and J 0 bases, with 13 bases left between them. Germline V gene lookup returns CDR1 SNHLY and CDR2 FYNNEI.

The CDR3 spells CASSLVPGQGYNEQFF. CDR3 nucleotides: TGCGCCAGCAGCTTGGTCCCGGGACAGGGATACAATGAGCAGTTCTTC. V gene TRBV5-1 combines with J gene TRBJ2-1, with TRBD1 matching over 9 bases. The trim removed 0 bases at V and 4 bases at J, leaving 5 bases unmatched. The CDR3 extends over 16 amino acids. CDR1 SGHRS and CDR2 YFSETQ come from the germline V gene. Variable domain in full (rest from reference TRBV5-1 and TRBJ2-1): KAGVTQTPRYLIKTRGQQVTLSCSPISGHRSVSWYQQTPGQGLQFLFEYFSETQRNKGNFPGRFSGRQFSNSRSEMNVSTLELGDSALYLCASSLVPGQGYNEQFFGPGTRLTVL.

CDR3 sequence: CASSISSGEKLFF. The DNA of the CDR3 is TGTGCCAGTAGTATCTCCAGCGGGGAAAAACTGTTTTTT. The rearrangement links TRBV19 to TRBJ1-4; D is ambiguous. The CDR3 spans 13 residues. The V end lost 3 bases, the J end lost 8 bases, and 10 bases lay between the germline ends. Germline V gives CDR1 LNHDA, CDR2 SQIVND (reference sequence).

CDR3 in DNA: TGTGCCAGCAGCGGGAGACAGGCCATTCACAATGAGCAGTTCTTC. Translation gives CASSGRQAIHNEQFF. This sequence joins TRBV9 and TRBJ2-1, with D perhaps matching TRBD1 (6 bases). Germline lookup yields CDR1 SGDLS and CDR2 YYNGEE. V lost 3 bases to trimming and J lost 5 bases, with 15 bases between them. The CDR3 is 15 residues long.

This chain connects TRBV19 to TRBJ1-5; D ambiguous. The CDR3 has 15 amino acids. Germline CDR1 is LNHDA and CDR2 is SQIVND (reference sequence). V dropped 6 bases and J dropped 1 base, with 13 bases sitting between them. The CDR3 DNA is TGTGCCAGTAGGCACGCGGGCCGGAGCAATCAGCCCCAGCATTTT. Amino acid sequence: CASRHAGRSNQPQHF.

The V and J genes are TRBV28 and TRBJ1-1; TRBD1 matches at 9 bases. Germline V CDR1 and CDR2: MDHEN, SYDVKM. V lost 2 bases, J lost 0 bases, and 7 bases stayed unmatched. The CDR3 has 17 amino acids. CDR3 sequence: CASSLLSGQGMNTEAFF. The CDR3 DNA follows: TGTGCCAGCAGTTTACTCAGCGGACAGGGGATGAACACTGAAGCTTTCTTT.

The CDR3 DNA follows: TGTGCCAGCAGCCAAGATCCAGGGGTGGGGAGCCTCGTGGGGGGCTACACCTTC. Amino acid sequence: CASSQDPGVGSLVGGYTF. V gene TRBV3-1 (or the pseudogene TRBV3-2) combines with J gene TRBJ1-2; maybe TRBD1 (6 bases). Per the germline V gene, CDR1 is LGHDT and CDR2 is YNNKEL (reference sequence). This CDR3 has 18 amino acids. The ends were cut back, 0 bases at V and 8 bases at J, with 25 bases in the middle.

The rearrangement joins TRBV18 to TRBJ1-2; maybe TRBD1 (6 bases). V was clipped by 5 bases and J by 4 bases, with 26 bases between them. In germline, CDR1 is KGHSH, CDR2 LQKENI. The CDR3 totals 18 residues. The CDR3 here is CASSSLTPGDPSSYGYTF. The CDR3 nucleotides read TGTGCCAGCTCATCGTTAACCCCAGGGGACCCTTCTAGCTATGGCTACACCTTC.

The V call is TRBV5-1, the J call TRBJ2-7, with no clear D. Trimming stripped 2 bases from V and 2 bases from J, with 8 bases between. CDR3 size: 13 residues. Germline V gene data show CDR1 as SGHRS and CDR2 as YFSETQ. CDR3 sequence (DNA): TGCGCCAGCAGCTTAAGGAGTACCTACGAGCAGTACTTC. Protein sequence: CASSLRSTYEQYF.